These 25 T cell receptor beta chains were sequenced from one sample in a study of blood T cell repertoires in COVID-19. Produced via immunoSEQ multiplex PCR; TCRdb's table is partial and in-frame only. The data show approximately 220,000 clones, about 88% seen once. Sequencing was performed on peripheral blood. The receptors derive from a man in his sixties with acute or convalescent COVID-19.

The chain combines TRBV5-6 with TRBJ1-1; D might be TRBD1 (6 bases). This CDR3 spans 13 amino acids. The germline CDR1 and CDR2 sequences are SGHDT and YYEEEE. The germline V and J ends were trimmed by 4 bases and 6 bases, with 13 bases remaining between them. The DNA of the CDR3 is TGTGCCAGCAGCAAGTGGACAGTACCTGAAGCTTTCTTT. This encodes CASSKWTVPEAFF.

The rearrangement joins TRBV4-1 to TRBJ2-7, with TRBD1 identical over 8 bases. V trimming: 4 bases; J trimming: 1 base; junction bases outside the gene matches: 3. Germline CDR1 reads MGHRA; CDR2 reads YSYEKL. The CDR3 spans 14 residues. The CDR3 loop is CASSPGQGSYEQYF. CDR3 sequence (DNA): TGCGCCAGCAGCCCCGGACAGGGATCCTACGAGCAGTACTTC.

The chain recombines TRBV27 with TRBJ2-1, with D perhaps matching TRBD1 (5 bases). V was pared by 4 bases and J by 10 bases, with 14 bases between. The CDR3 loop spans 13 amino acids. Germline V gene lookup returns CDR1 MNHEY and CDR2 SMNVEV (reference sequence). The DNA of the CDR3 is TGTGCCAGCAGTTCCCTTGGGGCAGAGGAGCAGTTCTTC. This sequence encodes CASSSLGAEEQFF.

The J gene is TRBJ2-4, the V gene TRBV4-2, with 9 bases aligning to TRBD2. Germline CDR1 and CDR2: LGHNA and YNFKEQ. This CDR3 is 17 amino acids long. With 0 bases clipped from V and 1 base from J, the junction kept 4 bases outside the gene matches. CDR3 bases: TGTGCCAGCAGCCAAGATATGAGCGGGGGGGCCAAAAACATTCAGTACTTC. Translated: CASSQDMSGGAKNIQYF.

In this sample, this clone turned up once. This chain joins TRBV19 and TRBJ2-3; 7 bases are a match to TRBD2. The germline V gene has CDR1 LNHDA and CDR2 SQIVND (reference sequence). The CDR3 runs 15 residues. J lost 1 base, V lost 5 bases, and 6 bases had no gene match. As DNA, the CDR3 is TGTGCCAGTAGTCAGAAGCGGGGTGGCACAGATACGCAGTATTTT. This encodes CASSQKRGGTDTQYF.

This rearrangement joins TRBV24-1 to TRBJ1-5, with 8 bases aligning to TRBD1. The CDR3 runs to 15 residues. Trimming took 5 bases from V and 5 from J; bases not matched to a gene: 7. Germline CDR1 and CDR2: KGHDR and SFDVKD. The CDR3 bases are TGTGCCACCAGTGGACCGGGACAGGCCCATCAGCCCCAGCATTTT. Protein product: CATSGPGQAHQPQHF.

CDR3 in amino acids: CATSDPGQGRPYEQYF. The CDR3 DNA sequence: TGTGCCACCAGTGATCCGGGACAGGGGAGGCCCTACGAGCAGTACTTC. The genes are TRBV24-1 and TRBJ2-7; 10 bases map to TRBD1. Germline lookup yields CDR1 KGHDR and CDR2 SFDVKD. The CDR3 loop spans 16 amino acids. J was trimmed by 2 bases and V by 3 bases; bases with no gene match: 6.

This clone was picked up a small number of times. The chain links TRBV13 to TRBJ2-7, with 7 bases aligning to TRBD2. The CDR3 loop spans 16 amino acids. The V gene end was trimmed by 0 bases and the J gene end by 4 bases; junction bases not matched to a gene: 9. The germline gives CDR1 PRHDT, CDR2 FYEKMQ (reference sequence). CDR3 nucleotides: TGTGCCAGCAGCTTAGGTCACCGTAGGGAGGGATACGAGCAGTACTTC. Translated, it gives CASSLGHRREGYEQYF.

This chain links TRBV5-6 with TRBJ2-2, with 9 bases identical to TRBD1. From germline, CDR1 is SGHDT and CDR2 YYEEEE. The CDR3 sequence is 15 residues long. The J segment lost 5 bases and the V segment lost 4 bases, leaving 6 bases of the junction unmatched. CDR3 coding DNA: TGTGCCAGCAGCCCCTACGGACAGGGGACCGGGGAGCTGTTTTTT. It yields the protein CASSPYGQGTGELFF.

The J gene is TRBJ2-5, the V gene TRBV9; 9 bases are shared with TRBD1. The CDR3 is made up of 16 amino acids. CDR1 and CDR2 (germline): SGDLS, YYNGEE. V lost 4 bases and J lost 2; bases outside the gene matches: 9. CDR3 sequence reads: CASSPGTGSWQETQYF. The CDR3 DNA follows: TGTGCCAGCAGCCCCGGGACAGGGAGTTGGCAAGAGACCCAGTACTTC.

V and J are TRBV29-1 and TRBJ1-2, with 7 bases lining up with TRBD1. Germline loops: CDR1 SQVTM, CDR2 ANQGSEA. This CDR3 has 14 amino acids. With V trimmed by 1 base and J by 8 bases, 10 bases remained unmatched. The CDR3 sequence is CSVEGDRYLWGYTF. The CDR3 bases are TGCAGCGTTGAAGGGGACAGATATCTTTGGGGCTACACCTTC.

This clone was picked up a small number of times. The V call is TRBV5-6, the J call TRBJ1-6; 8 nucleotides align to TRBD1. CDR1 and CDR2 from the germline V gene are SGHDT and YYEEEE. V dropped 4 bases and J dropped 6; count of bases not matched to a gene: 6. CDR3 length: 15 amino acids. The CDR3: CASSLRTGFNSPLHF. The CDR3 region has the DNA TGTGCCAGCAGCCTGAGGACAGGGTTTAATTCACCCCTCCACTTT.

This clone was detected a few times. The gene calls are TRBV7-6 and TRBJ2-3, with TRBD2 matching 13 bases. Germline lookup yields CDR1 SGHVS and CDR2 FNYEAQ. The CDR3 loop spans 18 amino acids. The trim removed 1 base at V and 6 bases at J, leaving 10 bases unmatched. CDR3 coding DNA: TGTGCCAGCAGCTTAGATTCGGGACTAGCGGGGACGTACGATACGCAGTATTTT. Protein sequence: CASSLDSGLAGTYDTQYF.

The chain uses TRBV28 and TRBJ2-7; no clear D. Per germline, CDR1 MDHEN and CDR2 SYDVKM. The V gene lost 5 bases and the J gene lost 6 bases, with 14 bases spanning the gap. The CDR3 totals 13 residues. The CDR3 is CASSPDAAAEQYF. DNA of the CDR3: TGTGCCAGCAGTCCCGATGCCGCGGCCGAGCAGTACTTC.

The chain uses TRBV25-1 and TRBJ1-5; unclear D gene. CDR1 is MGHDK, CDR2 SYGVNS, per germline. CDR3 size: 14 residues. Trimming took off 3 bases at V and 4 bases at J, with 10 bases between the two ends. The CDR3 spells CASSDFGGNQPQHF. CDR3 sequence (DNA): TGTGCCAGCAGTGATTTCGGCGGGAATCAGCCCCAGCATTTT.

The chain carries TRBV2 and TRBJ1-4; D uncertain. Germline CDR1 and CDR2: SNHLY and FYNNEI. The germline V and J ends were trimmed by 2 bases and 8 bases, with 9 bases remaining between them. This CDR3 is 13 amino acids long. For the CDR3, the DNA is TGTGCCAGCAGTGAATTGCCGAGGGAAAAACTGTTTTTT. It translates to CASSELPREKLFF. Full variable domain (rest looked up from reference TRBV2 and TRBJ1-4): EPEVTQTPSHQVTQMGQEVILRCVPISNHLYFYWYRQILGQKVEFLVSFYNNEISEKSEIFDDQFSVERPDGSNFTLKIRSTKLEDSAMYFCASSELPREKLFFGSGTQLSVL.

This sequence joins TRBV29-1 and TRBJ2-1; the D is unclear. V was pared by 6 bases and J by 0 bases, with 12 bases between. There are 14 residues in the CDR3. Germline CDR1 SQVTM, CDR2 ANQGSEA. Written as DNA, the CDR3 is TGCAGCGTCCGAGATATCCGCTCCTACAATGAGCAGTTCTTC. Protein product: CSVRDIRSYNEQFF.

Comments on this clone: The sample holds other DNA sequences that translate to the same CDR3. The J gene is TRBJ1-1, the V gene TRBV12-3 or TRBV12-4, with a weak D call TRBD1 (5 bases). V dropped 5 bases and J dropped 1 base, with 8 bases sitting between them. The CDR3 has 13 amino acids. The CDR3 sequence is CASSDQGNTEAFF. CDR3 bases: TGTGCCAGCAGTGATCAGGGGAACACTGAAGCTTTCTTT.

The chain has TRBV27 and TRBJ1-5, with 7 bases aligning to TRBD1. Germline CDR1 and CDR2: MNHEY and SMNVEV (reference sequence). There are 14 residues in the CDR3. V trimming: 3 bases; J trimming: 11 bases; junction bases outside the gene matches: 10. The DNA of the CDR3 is TGTGCCAGCAGTTTTTCAGGGGGACTTAGGGCCCAGCATTTT. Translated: CASSFSGGLRAQHF.

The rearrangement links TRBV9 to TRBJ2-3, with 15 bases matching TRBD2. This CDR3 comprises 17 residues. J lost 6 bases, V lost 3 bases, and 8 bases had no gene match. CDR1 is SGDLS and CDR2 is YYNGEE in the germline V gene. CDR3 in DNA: TGTGCCAGCAGCGGCAGGACTAGCGGGGGGGCCGTGGATACGCAGTATTTT. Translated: CASSGRTSGGAVDTQYF.

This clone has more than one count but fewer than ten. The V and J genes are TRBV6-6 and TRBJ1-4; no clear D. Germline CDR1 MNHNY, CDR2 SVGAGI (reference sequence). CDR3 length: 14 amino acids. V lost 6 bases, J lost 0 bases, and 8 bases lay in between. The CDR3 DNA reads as TGTGCCAGCAGGGAGTCTGCAACTAATGAAAAACTGTTTTTT. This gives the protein CASRESATNEKLFF.

In DNA form, the CDR3 reads TGTGCCACCAGCAGAGATCGGGGGACAGGGTTCTACGAGCAGTACTTC. Translating it yields CATSRDRGTGFYEQYF. The V and J genes are TRBV15 and TRBJ2-7; TRBD1 matches at 9 bases. Germline V gives CDR1 LNHNV, CDR2 YYDKDF (reference sequence). The CDR3 sequence is 16 residues long. V was clipped by 0 bases and J by 3 bases; unmatched bases: 6.

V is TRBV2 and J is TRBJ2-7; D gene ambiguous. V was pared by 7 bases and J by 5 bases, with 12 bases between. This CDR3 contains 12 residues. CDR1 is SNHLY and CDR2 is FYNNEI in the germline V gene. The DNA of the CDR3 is TGTGCCAGCACTCACAGATCCGACGAGCAGTACTTC. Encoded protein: CASTHRSDEQYF.

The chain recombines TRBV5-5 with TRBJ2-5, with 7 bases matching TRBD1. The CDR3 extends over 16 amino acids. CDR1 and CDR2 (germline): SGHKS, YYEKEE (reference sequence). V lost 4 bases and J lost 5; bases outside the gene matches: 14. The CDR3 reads CASSPRQGRDAETQYF. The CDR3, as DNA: TGTGCCAGCAGCCCACGACAGGGAAGAGATGCCGAGACCCAGTACTTC.

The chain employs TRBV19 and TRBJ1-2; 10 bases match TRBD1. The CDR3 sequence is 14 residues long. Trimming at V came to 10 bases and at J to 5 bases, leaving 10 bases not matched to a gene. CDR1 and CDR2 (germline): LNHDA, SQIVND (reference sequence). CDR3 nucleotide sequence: TGTGCCATAAAAGGGGACAGGGGATCGTATGGCTACACCTTC. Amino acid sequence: CAIKGDRGSYGYTF.